The 19 T cell receptor beta chains in this list originate from one sample, sequenced in a study of cytomegalovirus exposure and HLA in healthy donors. PCR employed 60 Vbeta and 13 Jbeta primers. The method was immunoSEQ multiplex PCR; TCRdb's version includes in-frame clones alone and lacks a portion of them. The sample carries roughly 93,000 clones, 70% to 80% recorded once. Sequenced material: PBMCs. These receptors all stem from a man under 40 in good health and CMV-seronegative.

The chain joins TRBV2 to TRBJ1-5; 8 bases are shared with TRBD1. Looked up from germline, CDR1 is SNHLY and CDR2 is FYNNEI. With 4 bases clipped from V and 6 bases from J, the junction kept 8 bases outside the gene matches. The CDR3 runs to 15 residues. DNA for the CDR3: TGTGCCAGCAGTGGACAGGGGTTAGCTACTCAGCCCCAGCATTTT. Translated: CASSGQGLATQPQHF.

This chain links TRBV9 with TRBJ2-5; TRBD2 agrees at 10 bases. Germline assignment: CDR1 SGDLS and CDR2 YYNGEE. Trimming removed 0 bases from V and 1 base from J; junction bases left unmatched: 6. The CDR3 loop spans 17 amino acids. CDR3 region: CASSVGSSGGLQETQYF. The CDR3, as DNA: TGTGCCAGCAGCGTAGGCTCTAGCGGGGGCCTCCAAGAGACCCAGTACTTC.

The rearrangement uses TRBV5-8 and TRBJ2-4; TRBD2 matches at 7 bases. The J segment lost 7 bases and the V segment lost 3 bases, leaving 7 bases of the junction unmatched. The CDR3 extends over 14 amino acids. Germline CDR1 and CDR2: SGHTS and YDEGEE. The CDR3 DNA reads as TGTGCCAGCAGCTCTGGACTAGTGGGGAACATTCAGTACTTC. Translation: CASSSGLVGNIQYF.

The rearrangement uses TRBV19 and TRBJ2-7; possibly TRBD1 for D (5 bases). Germline loops: CDR1 LNHDA, CDR2 SQIVND (reference sequence). Trimming removed 3 bases from V and 2 bases from J, with 11 bases in between. The CDR3 is made up of 14 amino acids. CDR3 bases: TGTGCCAGTAGTATGTGGACACCAACCTACGAGCAGTACTTC. This translates into CASSMWTPTYEQYF. Looking up the rest from reference TRBV19 and TRBJ2-7 gives the full variable domain: DGGITQSPKYLFRKEGQNVTLSCEQNLNHDAMYWYRQDPGQGLRLIYYSQIVNDFQKGDIAEGYSVSREKKESFPLTVTSAQKNPTAFYLCASSMWTPTYEQYFGPGTRLTVT.

The chain has TRBV5-1 and TRBJ2-1; D remains unclear. The CDR3 is 16 amino acids. The V and J ends lost 1 base and 0 bases respectively, with 11 bases between them. Per the germline V gene, CDR1 is SGHRS and CDR2 is YFSETQ. CDR3 sequence: CASSLTAASSYNEQFF. In DNA form, the CDR3 reads TGCGCCAGCAGCTTGACGGCGGCGAGCTCCTACAATGAGCAGTTCTTC.

This sequence joins TRBV5-1 and TRBJ1-1, with 8 bases matching TRBD1. Germline V CDR1 and CDR2: SGHRS, YFSETQ. The CDR3 runs 15 residues. V was pared by 4 bases and J by 1 base, with 6 bases of the junction left unmatched. The CDR3 reads CASSLIGQGNTEAFF. The CDR3 DNA reads as TGCGCCAGCAGCCTTATCGGACAGGGGAACACTGAAGCTTTCTTT.

The CDR3 DNA sequence: TGTGCCAGCAGCTTAGGCTTAACGGGCGGGGAGCTGTTTTTT. Encoded protein: CASSLGLTGGELFF. The rearrangement links TRBV13 to TRBJ2-2, with D hard to call. The CDR3 has 14 residues. The ends were cut back, 0 bases at V and 7 bases at J, with 9 bases in the middle. Germline CDR1 and CDR2: PRHDT and FYEKMQ (reference sequence). Complete variable domain (other parts from reference TRBV13 and TRBJ2-2): AAGVIQSPRHLIKEKRETATLKCYPIPRHDTVYWYQQGPGQDPQFLISFYEKMQSDKGSIPDRFSAQQFSDYHSELNMSSLELGDSALYFCASSLGLTGGELFFGEGSRLTVL.

This clone was picked up one time. The chain joins TRBV7-6 to TRBJ2-2; a possible D gene is TRBD2 (5 bases). CDR1 is SGHVS and CDR2 is FNYEAQ in the germline V gene. With 3 bases removed from V and 4 bases from J, the gap between germline ends came to 15 bases. The CDR3 runs to 16 residues. CDR3 DNA sequence: TGTGCCAGCAGCTTTGGAGGCCCACCCAGCACCGGGGAGCTGTTTTTT. It yields the protein CASSFGGPPSTGELFF.

The CDR3 sequence is CASSYSGPGRPQHF. Here the CDR3 DNA reads TGTGCCAGCAGTTACTCGGGCCCTGGAAGGCCCCAGCATTTT. V is TRBV6-5 and J is TRBJ1-5; D uncertain. The CDR3 runs to 14 residues. V lost 0 bases and J 9 bases, leaving 12 bases between the germline ends. Germline CDR1 is MNHEY and CDR2 is SVGAGI.

This clone was found once. CDR3 DNA sequence: TGCAGTGCCGCGGGCTTGGATGAGCAGTTCTTC. This codes for CSAAGLDEQFF. The chain recombines TRBV20-1 with TRBJ2-1, with TRBD2 as a possible D gene (5 bases). Per the germline V gene, CDR1 is DFQATT and CDR2 is SNEGSKA (reference sequence). CDR3 length equals 11 residues. Trimming took off 6 bases at V and 8 bases at J, with 11 bases between the two ends.

This clone was counted only a few times. This chain connects TRBV6-6 to TRBJ1-1, with a tentative D call TRBD1 (5 bases). With 10 bases removed from V and 4 bases from J, the gap between germline ends came to 16 bases. Germline lookup yields CDR1 MNHNY and CDR2 SVGAGI (reference sequence). The CDR3 sequence is 13 residues long. The CDR3 loop reads CATTGGEGTEAFF. The CDR3 DNA is TGTGCCACCACGGGAGGGGAGGGCACTGAAGCTTTCTTT.

V and J are TRBV7-6 and TRBJ2-3, with 8 bases lining up with TRBD2. Germline CDR1 is SGHVS and CDR2 is FNYEAQ. This CDR3 has 15 residues. Trimming at V came to 3 bases and at J to 3 bases, leaving 5 bases not matched to a gene. The CDR3: CASSFLGGGTDTQYF. Here the CDR3 DNA reads TGTGCCAGCAGCTTTTTGGGCGGGGGGACAGATACGCAGTATTTT.

This clone was detected once. One end of the junction varies from germline; a read error may be responsible. The V gene is TRBV7-9, the J gene TRBJ1-1; TRBD1 agrees at 7 bases. CDR1 is SEHNR, CDR2 FQNEAQ, per germline (reference sequence). This CDR3 has 11 residues. For the CDR3, the DNA is TGTACCAGCAGCAACCGGGACAGCACTTTCTTT. Translation gives CTSSNRDSTFF.

This clone was detected only once. The genes are TRBV12-5 and TRBJ2-1; 7 bases line up with TRBD1. The germline gives CDR1 LGHNT, CDR2 FRNRAP. The length of the CDR3 is 13 residues. The junction had 6 bases not matched to a gene; V was cut back by 11 bases and J by 2 bases. The CDR3 spells CAPTGVTYNEQFF. The DNA of the CDR3 is TGTGCTCCCACAGGGGTTACCTACAATGAGCAGTTCTTC.

V gene TRBV27 combines with J gene TRBJ2-1; 11 nucleotides match TRBD1. Germline trimming cut 4 bases from V and 4 bases from J; bases unmatched to any gene: 9. Germline lookup yields CDR1 MNHEY and CDR2 SMNVEV (reference sequence). The CDR3 length is 17 residues. The CDR3, as DNA: TGTGCCAGCAGTTCGAACCGGGACAGGGGGTCGTACAATGAGCAGTTCTTC. Amino acid sequence: CASSSNRDRGSYNEQFF.

The CDR3 loop is CSADGTEETQYF. The CDR3 nucleotides are TGCAGCGCCGACGGGACAGAAGAGACCCAGTACTTC. The chain recombines TRBV29-1 with TRBJ2-5, with TRBD1 identical over 7 bases. The CDR3 length is 12 residues. CDR1 and CDR2 (germline): SQVTM, ANQGSEA. After removal of 7 bases from V and 3 bases from J, the junction contained 5 bases not matched to a gene.

The chain employs TRBV12-5 and TRBJ1-5; the match to TRBD1 covers 8 bases. Trimming took 9 bases from V and 4 from J; bases not matched to a gene: 11. CDR3 length: 15 amino acids. Germline V gene lookup returns CDR1 LGHNT and CDR2 FRNRAP. The CDR3 DNA reads TGTGCTAGCGACAGGGGAGGATATAGGAATCAGCCCCAGCATTTT. As protein: CASDRGGYRNQPQHF.

The chain links TRBV14 to TRBJ2-1; 7 bases align to TRBD2. The CDR3 totals 17 residues. V was pared by 0 bases and J by 6 bases, with 11 bases of the junction left unmatched. Looked up from germline, CDR1 is SGHDN and CDR2 is FVKESK. CDR3 protein: CASSQDLGGGPPNEQFF. CDR3 bases: TGTGCCAGCAGCCAAGATTTGGGGGGAGGGCCCCCCAATGAGCAGTTCTTC. Using reference TRBV14 and TRBJ2-1 for the parts outside the CDR3, the full variable domain is EAGVTQFPSHSVIEKGQTVTLRCDPISGHDNLYWYRRVMGKEIKFLLHFVKESKQDESGMPNNRFLAERTGGTYSTLKVQPAELEDSGVYFCASSQDLGGGPPNEQFFGPGTRLTVL.

This clone was seen a single time. This chain connects TRBV11-2 to TRBJ2-5; TRBD2 is a possible D gene (7 bases). This CDR3 has 15 amino acids. V lost 5 bases to trimming and J lost 4 bases, with 17 bases between them. CDR1 SGHAT and CDR2 FQNNGV come from the germline V gene. The CDR3 loop is CASSISRGARETQYF. CDR3 DNA: TGTGCCAGCAGCATTTCTCGGGGGGCCAGAGAGACCCAGTACTTC.